The 22 T cell receptor beta chains below were found in one sample sequenced in a study of cytotoxic CD8 clonotypes in ibrutinib-treated CLL. Sequencing was performed with immunoSEQ multiplex PCR; in TCRdb, only in-frame clones are kept and a portion is missing. The table has approximately 50,000 clones, over 60% seen once. The sample consisted of PBMCs, taken after 12 months of ibrutinib treatment. The receptors derive from a human donor with chronic lymphocytic leukemia.

The chain employs TRBV7-3 and TRBJ2-3; a weak D match, TRBD2 (7 bases). V was clipped by 2 bases and J by 3 bases, with 18 bases between them. The CDR3 extends over 17 amino acids. Per the germline V gene, CDR1 is SGHTA and CDR2 is FQGTGA. The CDR3, as DNA: TGTGCCAGCAGCTTACTGGGAGGACTAGGGGGGACAGATACGCAGTATTTT. The encoded protein is CASSLLGGLGGTDTQYF.

This clone appeared a few times. This sequence joins TRBV4-1 and TRBJ2-1; D unresolved. Trimming pared 0 bases from V and 7 bases from J, leaving 7 bases between. The CDR3 extends over 13 amino acids. Germline CDR1 is MGHRA and CDR2 is YSYEKL. The CDR3 DNA sequence: TGCGCCAGCAGCCAAGAAGGGATAAATGAGCAGTTCTTC. The encoded protein is CASSQEGINEQFF.

In this sample, this clone turned up once. The chain links TRBV7-2 to TRBJ2-3; 7 bases match TRBD2. The V gene's germline CDR1 is SGHTA and CDR2 FQGNSA. The CDR3 runs to 15 residues. The J segment lost 4 bases and the V segment lost 10 bases, leaving 14 bases of the junction unmatched. The CDR3 sequence is CATTRVAGAADTQYF. DNA for the CDR3: TGTGCCACCACAAGGGTGGCGGGAGCGGCAGATACGCAGTATTTT.

This chain uses TRBV9 with TRBJ2-5; 8 positions agree with TRBD2. The CDR3 runs to 15 residues. CDR1 SGDLS and CDR2 YYNGEE come from the germline V gene. J lost 1 base, V lost 0 bases, and 2 bases had no gene match. CDR3 in DNA: TGTGCCAGCAGCGTAGGTGGGACTAGCCAAGAGACCCAGTACTTC. It codes for CASSVGGTSQETQYF.

The V gene is TRBV19, the J gene TRBJ2-7; 11 bases line up with TRBD2. V shed 10 bases and J 3 bases; nucleotides not matched to a gene: 8. Germline loops: CDR1 LNHDA, CDR2 SQIVND (reference sequence). The CDR3 length is 14 residues. The CDR3 DNA reads TGTGCCACCTCAGGGGGGACTAGCGGCTACGAGCAGTACTTC. It specifies CATSGGTSGYEQYF.

Turning to this clone: The final CDR3 position lacks the conserved phenylalanine or tryptophan, pointing to a likely read error. The DNA is left out, because the CDR3 cannot be placed on it with certainty; the CDR3 is given as TCRdb lists it. The chain recombines TRBV19 with TRBJ2-3; the table calls TRBD2, which could not be checked here. In germline, CDR1 is LNHDA, CDR2 SQIVND (reference sequence). The CDR3 sequence runs 12 residues, both termini included. The CDR3 sequence: CASSNGRDWSLI.

This sequence joins TRBV7-6 and TRBJ2-5, with 11 bases aligning to TRBD2. Trimming cost V 7 bases and J 1 base; bases outside gene matches: 5. Germline-derived CDR1 and CDR2 are SGHVS and FNYEAQ. This CDR3 spans 15 amino acids. CDR3: CASTRTSGRQETQYF. The CDR3 region has the DNA TGTGCCAGCACGAGGACTAGCGGGCGCCAAGAGACCCAGTACTTC.

The rearrangement joins TRBV13 to TRBJ2-1; weak D call: TRBD1 (6 bases). The length of the CDR3 is 13 residues. CDR1 and CDR2 (germline): PRHDT, FYEKMQ (reference sequence). Trimming removed 5 bases at V and 9 bases at J, with 14 bases between. CDR3 protein: CASSQGTISEQFF. CDR3 in DNA: TGTGCCAGCAGCCAGGGGACAATTTCTGAGCAGTTCTTC.

This chain uses TRBV10-3 with TRBJ2-7; possibly TRBD1 for D (6 bases). V lost 7 bases and J 0 bases, leaving 13 bases between the germline ends. Per germline, CDR1 ENHRY and CDR2 SYGVKD. The CDR3 extends over 14 amino acids. CDR3 in DNA: TGTGCCATCAAGACGACAGGTAGCTCCTACGAGCAGTACTTC. This gives the protein CAIKTTGSSYEQYF.

This clone was recorded a few times. The chain has TRBV15 and TRBJ2-3, with D uncertain. Germline V gives CDR1 LNHNV, CDR2 YYDKDF (reference sequence). The CDR3 is made up of 12 amino acids. V was clipped by 0 bases and J by 2 bases, with 0 bases between them. CDR3 nucleotides: TGTGCCACCAGCAGAGACACAGATACGCAGTATTTT. Residues: CATSRDTDTQYF.

This clone has at least ten counts. This chain connects TRBV7-6 to TRBJ2-5; D call uncertain. Germline-derived CDR1 and CDR2 are SGHVS and FNYEAQ. The V gene lost 2 bases and the J gene lost 1 base, with 8 bases spanning the gap. CDR3 length: 14 residues. Written as DNA, the CDR3 is TGTGCCAGCAGCTTAACAAGGCTCCAAGAGACCCAGTACTTC. Protein product: CASSLTRLQETQYF.

The rearrangement links TRBV28 to TRBJ2-2, with 7 bases lining up with TRBD1. CDR3 length equals 14 residues. J lost 1 base, V lost 4 bases, and 0 bases had no gene match. From germline, CDR1 is MDHEN and CDR2 SYDVKM. For the CDR3, the DNA is TGTGCCAGCAGTTGGACAGGGAACACCGGGGAGCTGTTTTTT. It codes for CASSWTGNTGELFF.

V is TRBV5-1 and J is TRBJ2-1, with D perhaps matching TRBD2 (5 bases). The ends were cut back, 4 bases at V and 3 bases at J, with 11 bases in the middle. Per the germline V gene, CDR1 is SGHRS and CDR2 is YFSETQ. The CDR3 is 14 residues long. The CDR3 sequence is CASSQITSYNEQFF. DNA for the CDR3: TGCGCCAGCAGCCAAATAACTAGCTACAATGAGCAGTTCTTC.

This chain joins TRBV27 and TRBJ2-7; D is ambiguous. Trimming stripped 2 bases from V and 5 bases from J, with 19 bases between. This CDR3 region has 16 residues. Germline values: CDR1 MNHEY, CDR2 SMNVEV (reference sequence). The CDR3 DNA sequence: TGTGCCAGCAGTTTACCCCGAATCCGGTTGGATAACGAGCAGTACTTC. It encodes CASSLPRIRLDNEQYF.

The genes are TRBV14 and TRBJ2-1, with TRBD2 matching 7 bases. CDR1 and CDR2 from the germline V gene are SGHDN and FVKESK. J gave up 2 bases and V 4 bases, and 5 bases lay outside the gene matches. This CDR3 spans 15 amino acids. DNA for the CDR3: TGTGCCAGCAGCCGAACAGCGGGAACCTACAATGAGCAGTTCTTC. The encoded protein is CASSRTAGTYNEQFF. Full variable domain (missing parts from reference TRBV14 and TRBJ2-1): EAGVTQFPSHSVIEKGQTVTLRCDPISGHDNLYWYRRVMGKEIKFLLHFVKESKQDESGMPNNRFLAERTGGTYSTLKVQPAELEDSGVYFCASSRTAGTYNEQFFGPGTRLTVL.

The rearrangement joins TRBV7-9 to TRBJ2-2; TRBD2 matches 7 bases. Germline trimming cut 6 bases from V and 1 base from J; bases unmatched to any gene: 5. The CDR3 totals 15 residues. CDR1 and CDR2 from the germline V gene are SEHNR and FQNEAQ (reference sequence). This CDR3 reads CASSSIAGNTGELFF. CDR3 nucleotides: TGTGCCAGCAGTTCTATAGCGGGGAACACCGGGGAGCTGTTTTTT.

V is TRBV7-2 and J is TRBJ2-7, with D possibly TRBD2 on 5 matching bases. V shed 1 base and J shed 2 bases, with 15 bases lying between them. The CDR3 runs to 16 residues. Germline loops: CDR1 SGHTA, CDR2 FQGNSA. This CDR3 is CASSLGPGGGTYEQYF. CDR3 DNA sequence: TGTGCCAGCAGCTTAGGTCCTGGTGGAGGAACCTACGAGCAGTACTTC.

As DNA, the CDR3 is TGTGCCAGCCAACTCGCGGCGGGTCCCGGGGAGCTGTTTTTT. The encoded protein is CASQLAAGPGELFF. The V gene is TRBV18, the J gene TRBJ2-2; a possible D gene is TRBD2 (5 bases). Germline CDR1 KGHSH, CDR2 LQKENI. Trimming cost V 8 bases and J 6 bases, with 16 bases left between them. This CDR3 is 14 amino acids long.

J is TRBJ2-3 and V is TRBV5-1; TRBD2 aligns across 11 bases. Trimming removed 6 bases from V and 2 bases from J; junction bases left unmatched: 8. Germline CDR1 reads SGHRS; CDR2 reads YFSETQ. CDR3 length: 16 amino acids. Here the CDR3 DNA reads TGCGCCAGCAACCGGGTGACTAGCGGGACCACAGATACGCAGTATTTT. It encodes CASNRVTSGTTDTQYF.

This clone has just a few counts. The chain links TRBV6-5 to TRBJ1-2; D may be TRBD1 (5 bases). This CDR3 is built from 14 residues. CDR1 and CDR2 from the germline V gene are MNHEY and SVGAGI. V was shortened by 5 bases and J by 7 bases, with 17 bases between the two germline ends. The CDR3 protein is CASSKGPGGGGYTF. The CDR3 nucleotides read TGTGCCAGCAGTAAAGGGCCGGGGGGAGGTGGCTACACCTTC.

The V gene is TRBV5-8, the J gene TRBJ1-3; no reliable D call. CDR3 length: 15 residues. Germline lookup yields CDR1 SGHTS and CDR2 YDEGEE. V was shortened by 1 base and J by 1 base, with 9 bases between the two germline ends. CDR3: CASSLLVGSGNTIYF. CDR3 in DNA: TGTGCCAGCAGCTTGCTGGTAGGGTCTGGAAACACCATATATTTT.

As DNA, the CDR3 is TGTGCCTGGAGGGCCGGGACAGGGGCTAACTATGGCTACACCTTC. Protein: CAWRAGTGANYGYTF. The chain is built from TRBV30 and TRBJ1-2; TRBD1 matches 10 bases. Germline values: CDR1 GTSNPN, CDR2 SVGIG (reference sequence). V was pared by 3 bases and J by 0 bases, with 4 bases of the junction left unmatched. The CDR3 has 15 amino acids.